This T cell receptor (beta chain) is drawn from a study of blood T cells in healthy people across ages. Study details: Roughly one uniquely barcoded beta molecule per two T cells was captured.

Findings of the study overall: Diversity of TCR beta per million T cells declined in a roughly linear way with age.

CDR3 length: 15 amino acids. The V end lost 3 bases, the J end lost 6 bases, and 15 bases lay between the germline ends. Sample-barcoded 5' priming and a J-beta primer mix drove a second PCR of 7 to 11 cycles. All cDNA molecules were each tagged by a template-switch adaptor with 12 random nucleotides. TCRdb reprocessed the 5' RACE reads via MiXCR and lists one record per CDR3 protein. The table records fewer than 2 million distinct CDR3 sequences, roughly 43% of them present only once. Regarding this clonotype: Its antigen is still unknown.

The clonotype was recovered from a human donor in good health. The gene calls are TRBV12-3 or TRBV12-4 and TRBJ1-5; tentative D call: TRBD1 (5 bases). Specimen: blood. CDR3 sequence reads: CASSLSGGNGQPQHF. As DNA, the CDR3 is TGTGCCAGCAGTTTGAGTGGGGGTAACGGTCAGCCCCAGCATTTT.